The sequence of this TCR beta chain was determined in a study of cytomegalovirus exposure and HLA in healthy donors. Primers for the PCR totalled 60 Vbeta and 13 Jbeta. This table comes from immunoSEQ multiplex PCR, and its TCRdb copy is limited to in-frame clones, with some not included. This sample has around 130,000 clones; around 80% occur once, and the top ten carry more than 1.4%. Concerning this clone itself: The antigen remains undetermined. Other DNA sequences in the sample encode the same CDR3.

Study-level points and caveats: Information on immune exposure was restricted to one variable (CMV serostatus). Presence/absence analyses supposed approximately even sequencing depth among donors. Highest at DRB1 and lowest at HLA-C, TCR association rates differed among HLA loci in a later analysis. Cytomegalovirus status, reportedly, was diagnosed with high specificity and sensitivity by the classifier.

V was clipped by 6 bases and J by 0 bases; unmatched bases: 4. This CDR3 contains 16 residues. Germline CDR1 is LGHNT and CDR2 is FRNRAP. The origin of this receptor is a young woman in good health and CMV-seronegative. The V and J genes are TRBV12-5 and TRBJ2-3, with 12 bases fitting TRBD2. Sequencing was done on a sample of PBMCs. In DNA form, the CDR3 reads TGTGCTAGTGGACTAGGACTAGCGGGGAGCACAGATACGCAGTATTTT. It is translated as CASGLGLAGSTDTQYF.